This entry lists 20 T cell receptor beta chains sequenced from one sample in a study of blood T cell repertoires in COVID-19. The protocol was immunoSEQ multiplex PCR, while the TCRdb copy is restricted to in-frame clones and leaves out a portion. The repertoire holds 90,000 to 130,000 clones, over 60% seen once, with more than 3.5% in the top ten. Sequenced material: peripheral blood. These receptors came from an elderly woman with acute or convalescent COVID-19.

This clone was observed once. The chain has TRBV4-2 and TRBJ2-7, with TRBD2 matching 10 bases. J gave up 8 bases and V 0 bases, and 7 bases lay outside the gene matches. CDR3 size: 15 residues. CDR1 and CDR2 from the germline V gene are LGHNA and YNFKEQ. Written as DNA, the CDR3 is TGTGCCAGCAGCCAAGATCTAGCGGGAGTTTCGCAGCAGTACTTC. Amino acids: CASSQDLAGVSQQYF.

Written as DNA, the CDR3 is TGTGCCAGTAGCCCACAGGTAGCTAACTATGGCTACACCTTC. Amino acid sequence: CASSPQVANYGYTF. V and J are TRBV19 and TRBJ1-2, with D possibly being TRBD1 (5 bases). Trimming took 6 bases from V and 0 from J, leaving 11 bases between them. This CDR3 has 14 amino acids. Germline CDR1 and CDR2: LNHDA and SQIVND (reference sequence).

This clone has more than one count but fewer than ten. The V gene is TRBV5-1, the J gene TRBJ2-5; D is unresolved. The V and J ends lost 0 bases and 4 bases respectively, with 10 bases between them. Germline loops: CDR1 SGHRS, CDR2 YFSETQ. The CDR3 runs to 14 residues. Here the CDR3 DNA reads TGCGCCAGCAGCTTGGGCCGACCGGGAGAGACCCAGTACTTC. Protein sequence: CASSLGRPGETQYF.

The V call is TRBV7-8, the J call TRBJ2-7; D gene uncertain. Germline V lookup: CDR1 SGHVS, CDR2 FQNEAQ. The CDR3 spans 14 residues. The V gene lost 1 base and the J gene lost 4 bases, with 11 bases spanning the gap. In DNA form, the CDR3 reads TGTGCCAGCAGCTTAGTGCCTAATTCTTACGAGCAGTACTTC. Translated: CASSLVPNSYEQYF.

In DNA, the CDR3 is TGTGCCAGCAGCTTATCGGGACTAGACTACAATGAGCAGTTCTTC. The encoded protein is CASSLSGLDYNEQFF. The chain joins TRBV7-2 to TRBJ2-1; 8 bases agree with TRBD2. This CDR3 contains 15 residues. Germline CDR1 SGHTA, CDR2 FQGNSA. Trimming cost V 2 bases and J 3 bases; bases outside gene matches: 3.

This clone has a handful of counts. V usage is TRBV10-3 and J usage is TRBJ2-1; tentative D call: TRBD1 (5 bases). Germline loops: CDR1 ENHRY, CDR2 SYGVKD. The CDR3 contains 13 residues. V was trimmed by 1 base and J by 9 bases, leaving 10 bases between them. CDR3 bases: TGTGCCATCAGTGAGTGGCAGGGTGGTGAGCAGTTCTTC. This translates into CAISEWQGGEQFF.

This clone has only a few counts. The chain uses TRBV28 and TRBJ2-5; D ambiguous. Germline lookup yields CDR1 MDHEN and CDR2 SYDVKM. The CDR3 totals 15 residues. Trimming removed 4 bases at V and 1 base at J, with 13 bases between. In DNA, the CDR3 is TGTGCCAGCAGTTCCCCCGTCAGGTCCCAAGAGACCCAGTACTTC. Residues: CASSSPVRSQETQYF.

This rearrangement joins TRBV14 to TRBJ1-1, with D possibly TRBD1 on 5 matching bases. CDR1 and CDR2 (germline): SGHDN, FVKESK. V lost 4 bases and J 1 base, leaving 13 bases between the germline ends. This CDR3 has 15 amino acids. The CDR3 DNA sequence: TGTGCCAGCAGCCTAGTCGTAGGACAGAACACTGAAGCTTTCTTT. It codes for CASSLVVGQNTEAFF.

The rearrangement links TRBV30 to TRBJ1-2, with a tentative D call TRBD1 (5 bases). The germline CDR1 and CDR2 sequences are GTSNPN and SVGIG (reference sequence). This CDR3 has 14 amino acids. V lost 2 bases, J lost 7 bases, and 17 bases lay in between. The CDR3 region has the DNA TGTGCCTGGAGTTGGGGCACCGTTCTTGCTGGCTACACCTTC. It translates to CAWSWGTVLAGYTF.

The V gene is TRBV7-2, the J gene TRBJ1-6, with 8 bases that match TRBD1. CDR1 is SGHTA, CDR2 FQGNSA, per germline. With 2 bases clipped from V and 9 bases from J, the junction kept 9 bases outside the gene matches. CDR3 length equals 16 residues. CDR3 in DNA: TGTGCCAGCAGCTTATTAGTCAGGGGGCGAGGTTCACCCCTCCACTTT. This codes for CASSLLVRGRGSPLHF.

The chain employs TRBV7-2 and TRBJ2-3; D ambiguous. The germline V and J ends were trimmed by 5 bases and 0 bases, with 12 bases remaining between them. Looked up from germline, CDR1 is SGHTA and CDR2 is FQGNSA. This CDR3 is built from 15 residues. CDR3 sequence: CASSPDRRSTDTQYF. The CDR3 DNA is TGTGCCAGCAGCCCAGACCGGCGGAGCACAGATACGCAGTATTTT.

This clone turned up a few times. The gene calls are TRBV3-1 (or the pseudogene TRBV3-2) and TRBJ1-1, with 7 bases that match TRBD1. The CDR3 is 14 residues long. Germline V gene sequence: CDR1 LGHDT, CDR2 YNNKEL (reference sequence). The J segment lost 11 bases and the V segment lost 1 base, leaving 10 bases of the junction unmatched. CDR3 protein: CASSQGDSHGEAFF. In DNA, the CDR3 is TGTGCCAGCAGCCAAGGGGACAGCCACGGAGAGGCTTTCTTT.

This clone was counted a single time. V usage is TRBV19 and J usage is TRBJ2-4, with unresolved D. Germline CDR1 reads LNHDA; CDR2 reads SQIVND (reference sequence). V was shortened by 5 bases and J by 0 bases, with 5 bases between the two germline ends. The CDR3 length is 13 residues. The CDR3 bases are TGTGCCAGTAGTCCGGGAGCCAAAAACATTCAGTACTTC. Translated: CASSPGAKNIQYF.

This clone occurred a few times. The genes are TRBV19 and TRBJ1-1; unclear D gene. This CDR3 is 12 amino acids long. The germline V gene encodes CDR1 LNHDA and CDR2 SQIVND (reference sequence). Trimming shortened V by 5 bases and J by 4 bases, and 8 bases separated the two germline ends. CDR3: CASSGIGTEAFF. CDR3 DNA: TGTGCCAGTAGTGGTATCGGCACTGAAGCTTTCTTT.

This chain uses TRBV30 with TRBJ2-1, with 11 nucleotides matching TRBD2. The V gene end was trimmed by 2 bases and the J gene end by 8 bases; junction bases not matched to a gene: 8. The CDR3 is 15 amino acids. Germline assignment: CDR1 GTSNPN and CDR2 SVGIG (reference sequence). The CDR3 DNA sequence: TGTGCCTGGAGTCCCCTAGCGGGAGGAGGCGATGAGCAGTTCTTC. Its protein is CAWSPLAGGGDEQFF.

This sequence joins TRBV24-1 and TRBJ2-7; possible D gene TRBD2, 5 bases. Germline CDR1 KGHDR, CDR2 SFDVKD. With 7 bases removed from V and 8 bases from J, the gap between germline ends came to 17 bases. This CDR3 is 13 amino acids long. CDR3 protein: CATRSRWEPKQYF. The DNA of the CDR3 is TGTGCCACCAGGAGTCGGTGGGAGCCCAAGCAGTACTTC.

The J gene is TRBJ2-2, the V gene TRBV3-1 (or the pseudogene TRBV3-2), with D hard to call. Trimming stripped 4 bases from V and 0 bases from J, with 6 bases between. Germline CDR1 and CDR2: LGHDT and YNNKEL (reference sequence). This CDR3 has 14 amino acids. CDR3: CASSLSSNTGELFF. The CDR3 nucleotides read TGTGCCAGCAGCCTTAGCTCGAACACCGGGGAGCTGTTTTTT.

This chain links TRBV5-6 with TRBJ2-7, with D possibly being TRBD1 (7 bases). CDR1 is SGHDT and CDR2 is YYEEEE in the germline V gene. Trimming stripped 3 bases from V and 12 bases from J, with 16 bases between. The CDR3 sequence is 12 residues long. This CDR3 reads CASSSIPGGSYF. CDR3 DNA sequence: TGTGCCAGCAGCTCGATCCCAGGGGGGTCGTACTTC.

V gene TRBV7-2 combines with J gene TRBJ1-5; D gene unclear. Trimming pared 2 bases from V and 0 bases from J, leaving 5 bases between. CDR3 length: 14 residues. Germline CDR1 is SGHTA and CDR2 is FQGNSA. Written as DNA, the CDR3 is TGTGCCAGCAGCTTACCTTATAGCAATCAGCCCCAGCATTTT. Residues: CASSLPYSNQPQHF.

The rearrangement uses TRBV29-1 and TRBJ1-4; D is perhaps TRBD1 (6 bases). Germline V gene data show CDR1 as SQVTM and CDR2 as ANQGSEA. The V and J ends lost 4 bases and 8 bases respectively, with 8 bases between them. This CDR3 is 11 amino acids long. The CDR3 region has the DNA TGCAGCGTTGGAGACAGGGAAAAACTGTTTTTT. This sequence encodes CSVGDREKLFF.